This T cell receptor (beta chain) stems from a study of response to subunit inactivated influenza vaccine. TCRdb reprocessed the RT-PCR reads via MiXCR and lists one record per CDR3 protein. The data hold under 200,000 distinct CDR3 sequences, with approximately 12% observed a single time. These sequences were also reported in another study, on T cells expressing NK-cell markers. As reported in that work: UMIs were included in TCR beta cDNA generated by 5'RACE template switching.

This TCR was recovered from a middle-aged man who received an inactivated influenza vaccine. Material: CD8+ T cells sorted from PBMCs, obtained approximately 13 days after vaccination.

CDR3 loop: CSVRAGGPNEQFF. CDR3 nucleotide sequence: TGCAGCGTTCGAGCGGGGGGGCCAAATGAGCAGTTCTTC. This chain uses TRBV29-1 with TRBJ2-1; 10 bases are a match to TRBD2. In germline, CDR1 is SQVTM, CDR2 ANQGSEA. The J segment lost 7 bases and the V segment lost 5 bases, leaving 5 bases of the junction unmatched. This CDR3 has 13 amino acids.